These T cell receptor beta chains were read from a single sample in a study of T-cell memory formation after mild COVID-19. TCRdb analysed the 5' RACE reads with MiXCR anew, one entry per CDR3 protein. The sample carries hundreds of thousands of distinct CDR3 sequences, approximately 14% recorded once. Source material: PBMCs or a T cell subset sorted from them (not recorded which). These TCRs come from a man younger than 30 who had mild COVID-19 (a few samples of this study predate the infection). Cell type and time point are not known. The CDR3 runs from the conserved cysteine through the conserved F or W. D genes are given only for firm matches. Clone size is shown for a subset of rows, as once, few, many or a class of expanded clone.

D gene | J gene | V gene | clone size | CDR3 protein | CDR3 DNA
NA | TRBJ1-5 | TRBV2 | many | CAIRAGPGQPQHF | TGTGCCATCCGAGCAGGGCCGGGTCAGCCCCAGCATTTT
NA | TRBJ2-1 | TRBV29-1 | few | CSVVGSPKGAYNEQFF | TGCAGCGTTGTAGGGTCTCCCAAGGGGGCCTACAATGAGCAGTTCTTC
NA | TRBJ2-5 | TRBV12-3/TRBV12-4 | few | CASSFGQKETQYF | TGTGCCAGCAGTTTCGGTCAGAAAGAGACCCAGTACTTC
NA | TRBJ2-2 | TRBV7-8 | once | CASSLRLLGGASTGELFF | TGTGCCAGCAGCTTAAGACTTTTAGGCGGGGCGAGCACCGGGGAGCTGTTTTTT
NA | TRBJ2-3 | TRBV5-1 | few | CASSVDVNTDTQYF | TGCGCCAGCAGCGTTGACGTTAACACAGATACGCAGTATTTT
NA | TRBJ2-5 | TRBV12-3/TRBV12-4 | NA | CASSLITKETQYF | TGTGCCAGCAGTTTAATTACCAAAGAGACCCAGTACTTC
TRBD1 | TRBJ1-2 | TRBV20-1 | NA | CSAGDSPGDGYTF | TGCAGTGCTGGGGACAGTCCAGGGGATGGCTACACCTTC
NA | TRBJ2-5 | TRBV5-1 | few | CASSSIFGYQETQYF | TGCGCCAGCAGCTCCATCTTTGGCTACCAAGAGACCCAGTACTTC
NA | TRBJ2-1 | TRBV7-2 | many | CASSLTPSGEQFF | TGTGCCAGCAGCTTAACCCCCTCGGGTGAGCAGTTCTTC
NA | TRBJ1-5 | TRBV6-6 | NA | CASSWDSPRSNQPQHF | TGTGCCAGCAGTTGGGACTCCCCCAGGAGCAATCAGCCCCAGCATTTT
NA | TRBJ1-1 | TRBV7-9 | NA | CASSSQSKGGTEAFF | TGTGCCAGCAGCTCCCAGAGCAAGGGTGGTACTGAAGCTTTCTTT
TRBD2 | TRBJ2-3 | TRBV24-1 | many | CATSETSGGSTDTQYF | TGTGCCACCAGTGAGACTAGCGGGGGAAGCACAGATACGCAGTATTTT
NA | TRBJ2-1 | TRBV4-3 | many | CASSQDSYNEQFF | TGCGCCAGCAGCCAAGATTCCTACAATGAGCAGTTCTTC
NA | TRBJ1-3 | TRBV28 | NA | CASSLRFSGNTIYF | TGTGCCAGCAGTTTACGGTTCTCTGGAAACACCATATATTTT
NA | TRBJ1-5 | TRBV12-3/TRBV12-4 | NA | CASSSYPQPQHF | TGTGCCAGCAGTTCCTATCCCCAGCCCCAGCATTTT
TRBD1 | TRBJ2-2 | TRBV13 | NA | CASSPPTGGGELFF | TGTGCCAGCAGTCCACCAACAGGGGGCGGGGAGCTGTTTTTT
NA | TRBJ1-1 | TRBV7-9 | NA | CASSLVSVEAFF | TGTGCCAGCAGCTTAGTATCCGTTGAAGCTTTCTTT
TRBD2 | TRBJ2-3 | TRBV11-3 | few | CASSPGLAGGETSTDTQYF | TGTGCCAGCAGCCCGGGACTAGCGGGGGGTGAAACTAGCACAGATACGCAGTATTTT
TRBD1 | TRBJ2-2 | TRBV9 | NA | CASSTTGSVAGELFF | TGTGCCAGCAGCACGACAGGGAGTGTTGCCGGGGAGCTGTTTTTT
TRBD1 | TRBJ1-1 | TRBV5-1 | few | CASSLESHRGRDTEAFF | TGCGCCAGCAGCTTGGAGTCCCACAGGGGTCGGGACACTGAAGCTTTCTTT
NA | TRBJ1-1 | TRBV9 | few | CASSVEGRMNTEAFF | TGTGCCAGCAGCGTAGAAGGAAGAATGAACACTGAAGCTTTCTTT
NA | TRBJ2-2 | TRBV9 | NA | CASSAQGRTTGELFF | TGTGCCAGCAGCGCCCAAGGGAGAACGACCGGGGAGCTGTTTTTT
NA | TRBJ1-1 | TRBV29-1 | few | CSVLGEDTEAFF | TGCAGCGTTTTAGGGGAGGACACTGAAGCTTTCTTT
TRBD2 | TRBJ2-2 | TRBV3-1 | few | CASSQSGGAAGELFF | TGTGCCAGCAGCCAGAGCGGGGGGGCCGCCGGGGAGCTGTTTTTT
NA | TRBJ1-1 | TRBV5-1 | NA | CASSFDAGPRSRMNTEAFF | TGCGCCAGCAGCTTTGACGCTGGACCCCGTTCCAGGATGAACACTGAAGCTTTCTTT